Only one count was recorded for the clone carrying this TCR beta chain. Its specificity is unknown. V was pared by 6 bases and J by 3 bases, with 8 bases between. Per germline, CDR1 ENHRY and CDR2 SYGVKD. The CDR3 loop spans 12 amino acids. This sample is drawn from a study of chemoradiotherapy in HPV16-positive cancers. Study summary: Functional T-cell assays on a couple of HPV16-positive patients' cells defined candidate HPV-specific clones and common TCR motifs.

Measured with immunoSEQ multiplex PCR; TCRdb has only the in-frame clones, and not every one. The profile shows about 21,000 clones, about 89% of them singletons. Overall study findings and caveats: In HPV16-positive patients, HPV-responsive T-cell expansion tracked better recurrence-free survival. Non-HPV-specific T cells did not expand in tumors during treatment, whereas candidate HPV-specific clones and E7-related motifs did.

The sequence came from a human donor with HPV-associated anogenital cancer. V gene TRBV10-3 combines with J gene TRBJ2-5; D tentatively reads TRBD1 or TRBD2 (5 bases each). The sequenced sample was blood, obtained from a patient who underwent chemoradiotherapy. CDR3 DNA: TGTGCCATCAGGGGGGACGAAGAGACCCAGTACTTC. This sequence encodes CAIRGDEETQYF.